What follows are 28 T cell receptor beta chains derived from one specimen sequenced in a study of neurological immune-mediated disorders. One entry per CDR3 protein, called by TCRdb with MiXCR from the 5' RACE reads. The table includes tens of thousands of distinct CDR3 sequences, 10% detected once. Indicated time point: longitudinal time-point 1 (baseline). The sequenced sample was PBMCs. The source is a man younger than 40 in good health.

At least ten counts were recorded for this clonotype. The chain links TRBV5-1 to TRBJ2-5, with 7 positions matching TRBD1. The germline CDR1 and CDR2 sequences are SGHRS and YFSETQ. The CDR3 spans 14 residues. With V trimmed by 2 bases and J by 2 bases, 3 bases remained unmatched. The CDR3 nucleotides are TGCGCCAGCAGCTTTGGGACAGAACAAGAGACCCAGTACTTC. Its protein product is CASSFGTEQETQYF.

Many counts were recorded for this clonotype. This chain connects TRBV7-2 to TRBJ1-4; no clear D. This CDR3 has 14 amino acids. The germline V gene has CDR1 SGHTA and CDR2 FQGNSA. Between the trimmed V and J ends, which lost 2 bases and 8 bases, there was a span of 12 bases. CDR3 bases: TGTGCCAGCAGCTTATTCGGGGATGGGGAAAAACTGTTTTTT. The encoded protein is CASSLFGDGEKLFF.

This clonotype was picked up many times. The rearrangement links TRBV21-1 to TRBJ2-1; TRBD2 is the table's D call and was not checked against the DNA. TRBV21-1 is a documented pseudogene. This CDR3 has 18 residues. CDR3 region: CASSLKGVGTSGRNEQFF. CDR3 nucleotide sequence: TGTGCCAGCAGCCTCAAGGGGGTAGGGACTAGCGGGAGGAATGAGCAGTTCTTC.

This clonotype was counted a few times. The V gene is TRBV11-3, the J gene TRBJ2-1, with 8 bases aligning to TRBD2. The CDR3 has 15 residues. Trimming cost V 2 bases and J 10 bases; bases outside gene matches: 10. CDR1 SGHNT and CDR2 YENEEA come from the germline V gene. Here the CDR3 reads CASSLSGTRSNEQFF. In nucleotides, the CDR3 is TGTGCCAGCAGCTTATCCGGGACTAGATCCAACGAGCAGTTCTTC.

This clonotype was counted ten times or more. The chain links TRBV7-2 to TRBJ1-1; 7 positions agree with TRBD1. The V and J ends lost 4 bases and 3 bases, in that order; junction bases with no gene match: 8. This CDR3 is built from 15 residues. Germline assignment: CDR1 SGHTA and CDR2 FQGNSA. The CDR3 region is CASSSTDRADTEAFF. CDR3 coding DNA: TGTGCCAGCAGCTCAACTGACAGGGCAGACACTGAAGCTTTCTTT.

This clonotype was recorded at least ten times. The chain combines TRBV5-1 with TRBJ2-7; 7 nucleotides line up with TRBD1. V shed 4 bases, J shed 1 base, and the junction held 5 bases outside the gene matches. Germline-derived CDR1 and CDR2 are SGHRS and YFSETQ. The CDR3 loop spans 14 amino acids. The CDR3 region has the DNA TGCGCCAGCAGCCTTCGACAGGGTTCCTACGAGCAGTACTTC. Translated, it gives CASSLRQGSYEQYF.

This sequence joins TRBV5-1 and TRBJ2-5, with 9 bases lining up with TRBD2. The CDR3 has 15 residues. CDR1 and CDR2 from the germline V gene are SGHRS and YFSETQ. V shed 4 bases and J 2 bases; nucleotides not matched to a gene: 6. The CDR3 loop reads CASSQTSGAQETQYF. CDR3 bases: TGCGCCAGCAGCCAGACTAGCGGAGCTCAAGAGACCCAGTACTTC.

This clonotype appeared many times. V usage is TRBV10-3 and J usage is TRBJ2-1; 8 bases fit TRBD2. J was trimmed by 0 bases and V by 7 bases; bases with no gene match: 8. The CDR3 runs 16 residues. The germline CDR1 and CDR2 sequences are ENHRY and SYGVKD. The CDR3 is CAINSGSPSSYNEQFF. CDR3 DNA: TGTGCCATCAACAGCGGGAGTCCCAGCTCCTACAATGAGCAGTTCTTC.

This clonotype was seen a few times. J is TRBJ1-5 and V is TRBV5-1; 10 bases agree with TRBD1. J lost 1 base, V lost 4 bases, and 2 bases had no gene match. CDR1 is SGHRS, CDR2 YFSETQ, per germline. The CDR3 is 15 amino acids. CDR3 in DNA: TGCGCCAGCAGCCCGGGACAGGGGAGCAATCAGCCCCAGCATTTT. As protein: CASSPGQGSNQPQHF.

This clonotype was picked up many times. The chain is built from TRBV5-1 and TRBJ2-3, with 11 bases aligning to TRBD2. The J segment lost 0 bases and the V segment lost 4 bases, leaving 13 bases of the junction unmatched. CDR1 SGHRS and CDR2 YFSETQ come from the germline V gene. The CDR3 extends over 19 amino acids. The CDR3 nucleotides are TGCGCCAGCAGCACGCCGGGACTAGCGGAACCGACGAGCACAGATACGCAGTATTTT. Translation: CASSTPGLAEPTSTDTQYF.

This clonotype was detected many times. This rearrangement joins TRBV29-1 to TRBJ2-2; D perhaps matches TRBD2 (6 bases). The CDR3 runs to 15 residues. V lost 3 bases to trimming and J lost 6 bases, with 17 bases between them. Germline values: CDR1 SQVTM, CDR2 ANQGSEA. The CDR3 region is CSVEAGLPNAGELFF. CDR3 bases: TGCAGCGTTGAGGCGGGGCTTCCAAACGCCGGGGAGCTGTTTTTT.

This clonotype has a count of ten or more. The chain is built from TRBV11-3 and TRBJ2-1, with 8 nucleotides matching TRBD2. CDR3 length: 16 residues. Losses at the gene ends were 0 bases for V and 4 bases for J; bases not matched to a gene: 5. CDR1 SGHNT and CDR2 YENEEA come from the germline V gene. CDR3 protein: CASSLEATSVYNEQFF. The CDR3 DNA follows: TGTGCCAGCAGCTTAGAAGCGACTAGCGTATACAATGAGCAGTTCTTC.

This clonotype has just a few counts. This chain uses TRBV7-9 with TRBJ2-7, with 10 bases matching TRBD1. V was clipped by 1 base and J by 7 bases; unmatched bases: 1. Germline CDR1 reads SEHNR; CDR2 reads FQNEAQ (reference sequence). The CDR3 is made up of 13 amino acids. CDR3 DNA sequence: TGTGCCAGCAGCTTAGGGACAGGGGGAGAGCAGTACTTC. Translating it yields CASSLGTGGEQYF.

This clonotype was found many times. This rearrangement joins TRBV12-3 or TRBV12-4 to TRBJ2-7; a possible D gene is TRBD2 (6 bases). With 5 bases removed from V and 2 bases from J, the gap between germline ends came to 10 bases. The CDR3 sequence is 13 residues long. CDR3 sequence: CASSAGTPYEQYF. DNA for the CDR3: TGTGCCAGCAGTGCCGGGACTCCCTACGAGCAGTACTTC.

This clonotype showed up many times. The V call is TRBV12-3 or TRBV12-4, the J call TRBJ2-5, with D tentatively TRBD1 (5 bases). V dropped 6 bases and J dropped 5 bases, with 10 bases sitting between them. The CDR3 is 12 amino acids. CDR3 amino acids: CASRTARETQYF. CDR3 nucleotides: TGTGCCAGCAGGACAGCTAGGGAGACCCAGTACTTC.

This clonotype occurred many times. CDR3 amino acids: CSAYRDGGGYTF. The CDR3 nucleotides are TGCAGTGCGTACCGGGACGGGGGAGGCTACACCTTC. This chain links TRBV20-1 with TRBJ1-2; a possible D gene is TRBD1 (5 bases). Trimming cost V 6 bases and J 8 bases, with 16 bases left between them. In germline, CDR1 is DFQATT, CDR2 SNEGSKA (reference sequence). The CDR3 totals 12 residues.

This clonotype was detected many times. V usage is TRBV20-1 and J usage is TRBJ2-3; D gene uncertain. Germline V gives CDR1 DFQATT, CDR2 SNEGSKA (reference sequence). This CDR3 spans 15 amino acids. Trimming removed 5 bases at V and 0 bases at J, with 15 bases between. As DNA, the CDR3 is TGCAGTGCTCCTGACTCCTCCCCGAGCACAGATACGCAGTATTTT. Translating it yields CSAPDSSPSTDTQYF.

This clonotype was seen repeatedly, ten times or more. J is TRBJ2-3 and V is TRBV7-3; 10 bases are a match to TRBD2. This CDR3 comprises 14 residues. Germline V lookup: CDR1 SGHTA, CDR2 FQGTGA. Trimming removed 5 bases from V and 5 bases from J; junction bases left unmatched: 4. The CDR3 bases are TGTGCCAGCAGCCCCCGGACTAGCGGAGATACGCAGTATTTT. Amino acids: CASSPRTSGDTQYF.

The sample holds many counts of this clonotype. This chain connects TRBV12-3 or TRBV12-4 to TRBJ2-2; D call uncertain. CDR3 length equals 15 residues. V gave up 3 bases and J gave up 0 bases, with 8 bases separating them. This CDR3 is CASSFRVANTGELFF. The CDR3 nucleotides are TGTGCCAGCAGTTTTCGCGTCGCGAACACCGGGGAGCTGTTTTTT.

This clonotype was detected many times. The rearrangement links TRBV15 to TRBJ2-1; 8 bases agree with TRBD2. This CDR3 spans 16 amino acids. V gave up 0 bases and J gave up 9 bases; unmatched junction bases: 10. CDR1 LNHNV and CDR2 YYDKDF come from the germline V gene (reference sequence). CDR3 coding DNA: TGTGCCACCAGCAGAGATACACTAGCGGTGGCTAGTGAGCAGTTCTTC. It is translated as CATSRDTLAVASEQFF.

This clonotype was observed many times. The chain joins TRBV20-1 to TRBJ2-3; D might be TRBD2 (5 bases). V was trimmed by 4 bases and J by 4 bases, leaving 12 bases between them. The CDR3 spans 13 residues. Germline CDR1 is DFQATT and CDR2 is SNEGSKA (reference sequence). CDR3 in DNA: TGCAGTGCTACGAGAGGGTTGGCAGATACGCAGTATTTT. Amino acids: CSATRGLADTQYF.

About this clonotype: A much larger clone lies a single base off, so this may be a read error. The CDR3 loop reads CASSLDWGDGGVSEQYF. DNA of the CDR3: TGTGCCAGCAGCTTAGACTGGGGGGACGGCGGGGTCTCAGAGCAGTACTTC. The chain uses TRBV7-6 and TRBJ2-7; maybe TRBD2 (6 bases). Germline V gives CDR1 SGHVS, CDR2 FNYEAQ. The V gene lost 1 base and the J gene lost 7 bases, with 23 bases spanning the gap. This CDR3 comprises 17 residues.

The sample holds one count of this clonotype. A much larger clone is a single base away; this may be a read error. The chain couples TRBV10-3 to TRBJ1-3, with D maybe TRBD1 (5 bases). Germline loops: CDR1 ENHRY, CDR2 SYGVKD. This CDR3 region has 14 residues. The V and J ends lost 8 bases and 0 bases respectively, with 11 bases between them. CDR3 nucleotides: TGTGCCATCGCCTCGGGGGTCTCTGGAAACACCATATATTTT. The encoded protein is CAIASGVSGNTIYF.

This clonotype was observed many times. Mismatch with germline at one junction end may stem from a read error. This sequence joins TRBV3-1 and TRBJ1-6; no clear D. The CDR3 runs to 13 residues. Germline V gives CDR1 LGHDT, CDR2 YNNKEL (reference sequence). The CDR3 DNA follows: TGTGCCAGCAGCCAAGATGAGGGTTCAGCCCTCCACTTT. Its protein is CASSQDEGSALHF.

Only one count was recorded for this clonotype. At one end the junction does not follow the germline gene, possibly because of a read error. The chain employs TRBV7-2 and TRBJ2-3; TRBD1 is a possible D gene (6 bases). CDR3 length: 13 residues. Germline values: CDR1 SGHTA, CDR2 FQGNSA. This chain's CDR3 is CASSRDNTDTRYF. The CDR3 nucleotides read TGTGCCAGCAGCCGGGACAACACAGATACGCGGTATTTT.

This clonotype was counted at least ten times. This chain connects TRBV12-3 or TRBV12-4 to TRBJ2-7; the match to TRBD1 covers 12 bases. There are 14 residues in the CDR3. The V segment lost 6 bases and the J segment 7 bases; nucleotides outside the gene matches: 7. The CDR3 DNA reads TGTGCCAGCAGCACGGGACAGGGGGCGAGAGAGCAGTACTTC. It translates to CASSTGQGAREQYF.

This clonotype was seen repeatedly, ten times or more. The gene calls are TRBV7-9 and TRBJ2-1; 11 nucleotides align to TRBD2. With V trimmed by 5 bases and J by 7 bases, 4 bases remained unmatched. There are 14 residues in the CDR3. Germline V gene sequence: CDR1 SEHNR, CDR2 FQNEAQ (reference sequence). In DNA form, the CDR3 reads TGTGCCAGCAGCGCTCTAGCGGGAGGAAATGAGCAGTTCTTC. Translating it yields CASSALAGGNEQFF.

The sample holds many counts of this clonotype. This chain links TRBV6-2 or TRBV6-3 with TRBJ2-7; 9 bases agree with TRBD2. The CDR3 totals 15 residues. Germline CDR1 is MNHEY and CDR2 is SVGEGT. The junction had 8 bases not matched to a gene; V was cut back by 8 bases and J by 0 bases. This CDR3 is CASELAGGSSYEQYF. CDR3 coding DNA: TGTGCCAGCGAACTGGCGGGAGGGAGCTCCTACGAGCAGTACTTC.